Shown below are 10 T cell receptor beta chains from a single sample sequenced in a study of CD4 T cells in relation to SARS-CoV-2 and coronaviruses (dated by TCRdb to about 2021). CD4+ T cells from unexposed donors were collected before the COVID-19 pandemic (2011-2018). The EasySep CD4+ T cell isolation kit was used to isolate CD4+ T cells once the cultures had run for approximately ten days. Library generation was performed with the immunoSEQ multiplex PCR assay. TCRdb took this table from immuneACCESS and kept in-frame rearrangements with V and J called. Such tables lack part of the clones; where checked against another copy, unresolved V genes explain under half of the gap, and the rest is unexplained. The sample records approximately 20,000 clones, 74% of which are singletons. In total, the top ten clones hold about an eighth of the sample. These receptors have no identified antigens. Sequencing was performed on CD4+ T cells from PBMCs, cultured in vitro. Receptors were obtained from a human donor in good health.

The CDR3 loop is CASSRAGDSGNTIYF. The CDR3 DNA reads as TGTGCCAGCAGCAGGGCCGGAGACTCTGGAAACACCATATATTTT. V gene TRBV27 combines with J gene TRBJ1-3; D possibly corresponds to TRBD1 (5 bases). Germline-derived CDR1 and CDR2 are MNHEY and SMNVEV (reference sequence). Trimming removed 6 bases from V and 0 bases from J, with 12 bases in between. The CDR3 is 15 residues long.

The CDR3 DNA sequence: TGCGCCAGCAGCTACGGGACTAGCGGGAGGATCACAGATACGCAGTATTTT. It encodes CASSYGTSGRITDTQYF. This chain connects TRBV5-1 to TRBJ2-3; 15 bases line up with TRBD2. The V segment lost 3 bases and the J segment 2 bases; nucleotides outside the gene matches: 4. Germline CDR1 and CDR2: SGHRS and YFSETQ. This CDR3 comprises 17 residues.

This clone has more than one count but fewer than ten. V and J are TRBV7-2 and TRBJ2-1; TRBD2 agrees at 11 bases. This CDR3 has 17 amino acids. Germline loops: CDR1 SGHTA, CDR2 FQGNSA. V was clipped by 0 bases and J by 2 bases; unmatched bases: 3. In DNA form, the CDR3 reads TGTGCCAGCAGCTTAGCGGCGGGACTAGCGGCCTACAATGAGCAGTTCTTC. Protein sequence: CASSLAAGLAAYNEQFF.

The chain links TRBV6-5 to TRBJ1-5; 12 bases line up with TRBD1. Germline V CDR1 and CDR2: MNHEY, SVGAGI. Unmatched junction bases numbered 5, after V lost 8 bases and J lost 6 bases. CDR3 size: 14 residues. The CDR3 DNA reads TGTGCCAGCGCCGGGACAGGGGGCTTTCAGCCCCAGCATTTT. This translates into CASAGTGGFQPQHF.

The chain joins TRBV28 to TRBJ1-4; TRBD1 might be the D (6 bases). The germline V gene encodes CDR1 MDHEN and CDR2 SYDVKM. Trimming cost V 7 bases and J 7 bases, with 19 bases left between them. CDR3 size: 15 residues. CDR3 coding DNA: TGTGCCAGCATGGTTACAGGGCACGTGAGTGAAAAACTGTTTTTT. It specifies CASMVTGHVSEKLFF.

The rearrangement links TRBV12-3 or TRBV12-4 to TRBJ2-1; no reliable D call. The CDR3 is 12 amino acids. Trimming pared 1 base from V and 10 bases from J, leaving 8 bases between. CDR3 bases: TGTGCCAGCAGTTTAGGCGGCAGAGAGCAGTTCTTC. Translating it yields CASSLGGREQFF.

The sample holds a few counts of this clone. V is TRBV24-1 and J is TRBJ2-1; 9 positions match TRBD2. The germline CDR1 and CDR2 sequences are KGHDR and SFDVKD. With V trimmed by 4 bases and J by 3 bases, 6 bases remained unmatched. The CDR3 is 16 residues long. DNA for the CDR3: TGTGCCACCAGTGACGTAGCGGGAGCGGACTACAATGAGCAGTTCTTC. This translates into CATSDVAGADYNEQFF.

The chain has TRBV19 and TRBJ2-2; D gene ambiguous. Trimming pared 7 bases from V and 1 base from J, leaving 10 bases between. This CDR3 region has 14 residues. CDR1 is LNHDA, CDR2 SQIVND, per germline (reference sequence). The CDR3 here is CASTEWGNTGELFF. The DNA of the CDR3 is TGTGCCAGTACCGAATGGGGGAACACCGGGGAGCTGTTTTTT.

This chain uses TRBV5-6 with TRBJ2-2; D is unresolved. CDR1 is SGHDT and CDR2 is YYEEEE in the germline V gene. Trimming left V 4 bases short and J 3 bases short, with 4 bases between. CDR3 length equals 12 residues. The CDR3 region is CASSPYTGELFF. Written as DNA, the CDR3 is TGTGCCAGCAGCCCCTACACCGGGGAGCTGTTTTTT.

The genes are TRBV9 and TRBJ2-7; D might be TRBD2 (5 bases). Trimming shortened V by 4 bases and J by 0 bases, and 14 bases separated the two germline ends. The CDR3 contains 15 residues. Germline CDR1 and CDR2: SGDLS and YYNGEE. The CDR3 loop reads CASSLRRTDSYEQYF. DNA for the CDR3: TGTGCCAGCAGCCTTCGGAGGACCGACTCCTACGAGCAGTACTTC.